This T cell receptor beta chain emerged from a study of shared clonotypes between healthy human individuals. Naive CD8 isolation took CD45RO-negative cells positively selected for CCR7 and excluded terminally differentiated effector memory CD45RA+ cells. The CDR3 contains 16 residues. The V and J ends lost 7 bases and 6 bases respectively, with 25 bases between them. Germline CDR1 and CDR2: SNHLY and FYNNEI. The method was immunoSEQ multiplex PCR; TCRdb's version includes in-frame clones alone and lacks a portion of them. The table includes hundreds of thousands of clones, roughly 95% detected once. The chain recombines TRBV2 with TRBJ2-7, with TRBD1 as a possible D gene (6 bases). This clonotype was obtained from a woman in her twenties or thirties in good health. The source material was naive CD8+ T cells sorted from blood. The CDR3 DNA is TGTGCCAGCAACCCGTTAGCCCCACGGATGGGGGCCGAGCAGTACTTC. Amino acid sequence: CASNPLAPRMGAEQYF.